A selection of T cell receptor beta chains follows, all from one sample in a study of control samples from healthy donors and cancer patients. Libraries were prepared by immunoSEQ multiplex PCR; TCRdb keeps only in-frame clonotypes and omits some of them. The table records about 26,000 clones, 82% of them present only once. The sequenced material came from PBMCs. Receptor source: a man aged 55 to 70 with colorectal cancer. Both conserved end residues are part of each CDR3. A D gene is named only where the DNA matches it firmly. Some rows have no size entry. The others give once, few or many, or a class for an expanded clone.

d_gene: TRBD2
j_gene: TRBJ2-5
v_gene: TRBV3-1/TRBV3-2
abundance: few
CDR3nt: TGTGCCAGCAGCCAAGTTGGTAAACTAGCGGGGCTCCGCCAAGAGACCCAGTACTTC
CDR3aa: CASSQVGKLAGLRQETQYF

d_gene: TRBD1
j_gene: TRBJ1-2
v_gene: TRBV27
abundance: -
CDR3nt: TGTGCCACCCTACGAACAGGGGGCGGCTATGGCTACACCTTC
CDR3aa: CATLRTGGGYGYTF

d_gene: -
j_gene: TRBJ1-1
v_gene: TRBV18
abundance: -
CDR3nt: TGTGCCAGCTCACTCGGACAGCTAACTGAAGCTTTCTTT
CDR3aa: CASSLGQLTEAFF

d_gene: TRBD1
j_gene: TRBJ1-3
v_gene: TRBV6-1
abundance: -
CDR3nt: TGTGCCAGCAGTGAGAGGGACAGGAGCGGAGACACCATATATTTT
CDR3aa: CASSERDRSGDTIYF

d_gene: -
j_gene: TRBJ1-5
v_gene: TRBV7-9
abundance: -
CDR3nt: TGTGCCAGCAGCTTAGGTTTTGGCGGGTCTGGGGGTCAGCCCCAGCATTTT
CDR3aa: CASSLGFGGSGGQPQHF

d_gene: TRBD2
j_gene: TRBJ2-1
v_gene: TRBV18
abundance: -
CDR3nt: TGTGCCAGCTCACCATCTCCTAGCGGGGGGGCCGGGACTATTGAGCAGTTCTTC
CDR3aa: CASSPSPSGGAGTIEQFF

d_gene: TRBD2
j_gene: TRBJ2-1
v_gene: TRBV5-5
abundance: -
CDR3nt: TGTGCCAGCAGCCAAAAGACTAGCGGGGGGGCTTGGTCCTACAATGAGCAGTTCTTC
CDR3aa: CASSQKTSGGAWSYNEQFF

d_gene: -
j_gene: TRBJ1-1
v_gene: TRBV5-4
abundance: -
CDR3nt: TGTGCCAGCAGCCTCAGCAACCGGGGGAACACTGAAGCTTTCTTT
CDR3aa: CASSLSNRGNTEAFF

d_gene: TRBD1
j_gene: TRBJ1-5
v_gene: TRBV7-8
abundance: -
CDR3nt: TGTGCCAGCAGCCCTCGGACAGGGACGGGTCAGCCCCAGCATTTT
CDR3aa: CASSPRTGTGQPQHF

d_gene: -
j_gene: TRBJ1-5
v_gene: TRBV6-1
abundance: -
CDR3nt: TGTGCCAGCAGTGAAGCTTACGGCGGGGGAAGCAATCAGCCCCAGCATTTT
CDR3aa: CASSEAYGGGSNQPQHF

d_gene: TRBD1
j_gene: TRBJ2-1
v_gene: TRBV7-9
abundance: few
CDR3nt: TGTGCCAGCAGCCCCCTCGCCGGGACAGGGGGCAATGAGCAGTTCTTC
CDR3aa: CASSPLAGTGGNEQFF

d_gene: -
j_gene: TRBJ1-6
v_gene: TRBV7-9
abundance: few
CDR3nt: TGTGCCAGCAGCCCGGGACGGACCGAGGATTCACCCCTCCACTTT
CDR3aa: CASSPGRTEDSPLHF

d_gene: -
j_gene: TRBJ1-2
v_gene: TRBV5-4
abundance: few
CDR3nt: TGTGCCAGCAGCCCCAAGGAGTTGGGCGGCTACACCTTC
CDR3aa: CASSPKELGGYTF

d_gene: TRBD1
j_gene: TRBJ1-3
v_gene: TRBV7-2
abundance: few
CDR3nt: TGTGCCAGCAGCATTCAGACAGGGTTTGGTGGAAACACCATATATTTT
CDR3aa: CASSIQTGFGGNTIYF

d_gene: -
j_gene: TRBJ1-2
v_gene: TRBV5-6
abundance: -
CDR3nt: TGTGCCAGCGGCAGAGGGACTAACTATGGCTACACCTTC
CDR3aa: CASGRGTNYGYTF

d_gene: TRBD1
j_gene: TRBJ2-3
v_gene: TRBV2
abundance: -
CDR3nt: TGTGCCAGCAGTGTGGGACAGCGCACAGATACGCAGTATTTT
CDR3aa: CASSVGQRTDTQYF

d_gene: TRBD2
j_gene: TRBJ2-3
v_gene: TRBV6-5
abundance: -
CDR3nt: TGTGCCAGCAGTCTTAGCGGGGGTCTCACAGATACGCAGTATTTT
CDR3aa: CASSLSGGLTDTQYF

d_gene: TRBD1
j_gene: TRBJ2-5
v_gene: TRBV7-9
abundance: -
CDR3nt: TGTGCCAGCAGCCCCAGACAGGGGATACAAGAGACCCAGTACTTC
CDR3aa: CASSPRQGIQETQYF

d_gene: TRBD2
j_gene: TRBJ2-3
v_gene: TRBV4-3
abundance: -
CDR3nt: TGCGCCAGCAGCCAAGAATGGTTCGGGGGGGCATGGGATACGCAGTATTTT
CDR3aa: CASSQEWFGGAWDTQYF

d_gene: -
j_gene: TRBJ2-3
v_gene: TRBV5-1
abundance: -
CDR3nt: TGCGCCAGCAGCTTGGACGGGTCCCTCCGGGCGGGGCAGTATTTT
CDR3aa: CASSLDGSLRAGQYF

d_gene: -
j_gene: TRBJ2-5
v_gene: TRBV5-1
abundance: -
CDR3nt: TGCGCCAGCAGCGGAGGGACACCCCTCCAAGAGACCCAGTACTTC
CDR3aa: CASSGGTPLQETQYF

d_gene: TRBD1
j_gene: TRBJ1-6
v_gene: TRBV2
abundance: -
CDR3nt: TGTGCCAGCAGGGCCGGGACAGGGGTCTCACCCCTCCACTTT
CDR3aa: CASRAGTGVSPLHF

d_gene: -
j_gene: TRBJ2-1
v_gene: TRBV30
abundance: -
CDR3nt: TGTGCCTGGGGGGGAGACAATGAGCAGTTCTTC
CDR3aa: CAWGGDNEQFF

d_gene: -
j_gene: TRBJ2-2
v_gene: TRBV7-2
abundance: -
CDR3nt: TGTGCCAGCAGGGGGCAGGGGACCGGGGAGCTGTTTTTT
CDR3aa: CASRGQGTGELFF

d_gene: -
j_gene: TRBJ2-7
v_gene: TRBV5-1
abundance: -
CDR3nt: TGCGCCAGCAGCTCTGGGACGGACTCCTACGAGCAGTACTTC
CDR3aa: CASSSGTDSYEQYF

d_gene: TRBD1
j_gene: TRBJ1-1
v_gene: TRBV12-5
abundance: -
CDR3nt: TGTGCTAGTGGTTTCGGAATAGACAGGGGGAACACTGAAGCTTTCTTT
CDR3aa: CASGFGIDRGNTEAFF

d_gene: -
j_gene: TRBJ2-7
v_gene: TRBV5-1
abundance: -
CDR3nt: TGCGCCAGCAGCTTGGGGGGACCGCTGACCTACGAGCAGTACTTC
CDR3aa: CASSLGGPLTYEQYF

d_gene: -
j_gene: TRBJ1-1
v_gene: TRBV9
abundance: once
CDR3nt: TGTGCCAGCAGCCCGGGAGTTACTTCTTGGAACACTGAAGCTTTCTTT
CDR3aa: CASSPGVTSWNTEAFF

d_gene: -
j_gene: TRBJ2-3
v_gene: TRBV11-2
abundance: -
CDR3nt: TGTGCCAGCAGCTTAAACACAGATACGCAGTATTTT
CDR3aa: CASSLNTDTQYF

d_gene: -
j_gene: TRBJ1-1
v_gene: TRBV12-3/TRBV12-4
abundance: -
CDR3nt: TGTGCCACGCACAGGGTAGGAACTGAAGCTTTCTTT
CDR3aa: CATHRVGTEAFF